This T cell receptor beta chain was found in a study of T cell responses to AZD1222 COVID-19 vaccine. Overall study results and limits: In all cases, repertoires were sampled only after the peak T cell response. Unmutated variant regions are reportedly the target of nearly half of TCRs that are spike-specific. In a largely white British group with more females than males, clonal diversity was possibly underestimated.

The assay was immunoSEQ multiplex PCR, and TCRdb's table has in-frame clones only and misses some. This table has tens of thousands of clones, approximately 82% appearing once. Regarding this clone: What it recognizes is unknown.

This CDR3 is 13 amino acids long. The V end lost 5 bases, the J end lost 2 bases, and 9 bases lay between the germline ends. Germline assignment: CDR1 ENHRY and CDR2 SYGVKD. The chain employs TRBV10-3 and TRBJ1-1; D remains unclear. Sequences were derived from peripheral blood, sampled on day 0 of AZD1222 vaccination. The source of this sequence is an adult in good health. DNA of the CDR3: TGTGCCATCAGTCGGGCAGGAAACACTGAAGCTTTCTTT. It translates to CAISRAGNTEAFF.